This T cell receptor (beta chain) was sequenced for a study of blood T cells in healthy people across ages (dated by TCRdb to between 2015 and 2016). Context from the whole study: In model experiments, roughly one uniquely barcoded TCR beta cDNA molecule per two T cells was captured by template switching. Two additional independent replicas of 1 million unique cDNA reads from the same blood draw were analyzed for two donors (one aged 18 to 30 and one aged 80 or older). The donors were divided into four age groups: young (average about 15 years), middle-aged (approximately 41), aged (under 70) and long-lived (nearly 85). To track age-related changes in TCR beta repertoire diversity, the study relied on deep sequencing normalized with unique cDNA molecular identifiers. Donors of different ages were randomly distributed across sequencing lanes to avoid experimental bias. Broader findings and caveats from the paper: Bulk unsorted PBMC profiling prevented conclusive comparison of naive and antigen-experienced compartments. Observed TCR beta diversity correlated strongly with the percentage of naive T cells measured by flow cytometry. Estimates of total diversity based on one million sequenced T cells were regarded as lower bounds and as underestimates. Compared with the aged group, more naive CD4+ T cells, fewer expanded clones and increased TCR diversity were shown by the long-lived group, suggesting age selection. The CMV infection status of donors was not known, potentially confounding age-related changes in expanded clonotypes. As age increased, observed TCR beta diversity per million T cells dropped in a roughly linear way, and a significant reduction was already evident by age around 41.

The CDR3, from cysteine to phenylalanine, totals 14 residues. CDR3 DNA only is kept here, 42 bases in frame from base 1. For CDR1 and CDR2, the germline V gene (reference sequence) lists SSHAT and FNYEAQ. Details on this clonotype: Its antigen remains undetermined. At one end, the junction sequence differs from germline, possibly due to a read error.

To prepare the library, 5' RACE was applied. These reads were obtained on an Illumina HiSeq 2500. A second roughly 6 to 11 cycle PCR used a sample-barcoded 5' primer and a J-beta primer mix. A unique molecular identifier was introduced onto each TCR beta cDNA molecule by a template-switch 5' adaptor carrying 12 random nucleotides. Each sample yielded at least 2.5 million CDR3-containing paired-end reads. First-strand cDNA synthesis was performed from all RNA using the Mint cDNA synthesis kit, with priming by a TRBC-specific oligonucleotide. After uracil-DNA glycosylase treatment, a first 18-cycle PCR used universal primers M1SS and BC2_uni_R on all cDNA. The authors' pipeline ran thus. Each sample was normalized by randomly selecting 1 million high-quality reads, each carrying a distinct molecular identifier. Reads sharing molecular identifiers were discarded rather than binned into consensus sequences. MiTCR, with a Q25 quality threshold and the strictest error-elimination algorithm, was used for CDR3 identification, clonotype clustering and error correction. Lower-bound total TCR beta diversity was estimated with a nonparametric unseen species model using Euler transformation. TCRdb trimmed the raw reads at Q25, called clones with MiXCR and kept productive beta chains. When rows share a CDR3 protein, they turn into one entry using the most common DNA and genes. It is TCRdb's table, rather than the study itself, that gives the V and J calls and clone size. This sample lists about 730,000 distinct CDR3 sequences; roughly 45% were detected once. The biggest ten clones account for 20% to 25% of the sample.

Donors were a few dozen systemically healthy Caucasian individuals from Russia aged about 6 to 100 years. Ten milliliters of peripheral blood were drawn from each donor into EDTA-treated Vacutainer tubes. Ficoll-Paque density-gradient centrifugation was used to isolate PBMCs, with at least 6.5 million obtained per sample. Trizol reagent was used to extract total RNA from PBMCs, with at least 6 micrograms per sample. Naive CD45RAhigh/CD27high T cell percentages were measured by flow cytometry on a PBMC aliquot from every donor. This sequence was found in an older woman in good health. The sample taken for sequencing was blood. This chain joins TRBV7-7 to TRBJ2-2; no confident D gene assignment can be made. The DNA sequence is given as TGTGCTAGCACGGCGGACGCGAACACCGGGGAGCTGTTTTTT. Its product reads: CASTADANTGELFF.